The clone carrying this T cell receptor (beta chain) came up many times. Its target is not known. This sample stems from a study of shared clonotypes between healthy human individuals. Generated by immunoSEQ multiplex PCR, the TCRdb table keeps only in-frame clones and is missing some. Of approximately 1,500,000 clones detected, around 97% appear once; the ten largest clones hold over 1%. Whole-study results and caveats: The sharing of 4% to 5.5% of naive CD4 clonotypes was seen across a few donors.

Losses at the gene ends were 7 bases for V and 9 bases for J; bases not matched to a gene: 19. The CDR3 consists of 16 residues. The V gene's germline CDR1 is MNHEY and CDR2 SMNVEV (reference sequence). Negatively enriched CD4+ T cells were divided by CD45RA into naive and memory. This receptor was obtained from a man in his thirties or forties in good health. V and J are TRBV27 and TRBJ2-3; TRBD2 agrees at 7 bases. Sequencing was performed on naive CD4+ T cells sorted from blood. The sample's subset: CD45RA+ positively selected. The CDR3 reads CASTQSRAGGLSTQYF. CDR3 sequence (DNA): TGTGCCAGCACCCAGTCCCGAGCCGGGGGGTTGAGCACGCAGTATTTT.